This T cell receptor (beta chain) is from a study of blood T cell repertoires in COVID-19. Study background: From the United States, Italy and Spain came samples of acute and convalescent COVID-19. Sources were T cells, B-cell-depleted T cells, or PBMCs; the material itself was cDNA or gDNA.

The germline V gene has CDR1 SGHRS and CDR2 YFSETQ. V shed 5 bases and J 3 bases; nucleotides not matched to a gene: 9. The CDR3 contains 15 residues. As handled by the study authors: The authors estimated nucleated cell counts from reference gene primer amplification. Measured with immunoSEQ multiplex PCR; TCRdb has only the in-frame clones, and not every one. V and J calls plus clone size are reproduced from that table; the DNA served to infer D and trimming. The sample includes about 160,000 clones, over 75% of them seen just once. The receptor comes from a man between 65 and 80 years old with acute or convalescent COVID-19. The sequencing sample was made of peripheral blood. The chain recombines TRBV5-1 with TRBJ2-7; 9 bases align to TRBD1. CDR3 in DNA: TGCGCCAGCAGTTTCGGCGGGACAGGGTTCTACGAGCAGTACTTC. Its translation: CASSFGGTGFYEQYF.